This T cell receptor (beta chain) was observed in a study of regulatory T cells in long-lasting Graves disease. This clonotype has just a few counts. The germline V gene has CDR1 PRHDT and CDR2 FYEKMQ (reference sequence). CDR3 length: 14 residues. J lost 8 bases, V lost 6 bases, and 5 bases had no gene match. Arm-PCR with iRepertoire HTBI primers amplified the CDR3 regions for these TCR beta libraries. TCRdb ran MiXCR on the multiplex PCR reads and lists one entry per CDR3 protein. This sample carries a few hundred thousand distinct CDR3 sequences, 13% of them seen once, and the ten largest clones take under 10%. The time point denotes: newly diagnosed GD, antithyroid drugs for less than 3 months. From PBMCs, RNA was extracted and then used to make the TCR library. This sample was shared with a second study, whose subject was T cells in Graves' hyperthyroidism and ophthalmopathy. This second report adds: Patients aged 18 to 65 with hyperthyroidism were newly diagnosed, with duration under 2 months.

This chain uses TRBV13 with TRBJ2-4; TRBD2 matches 12 bases. The receptor's source is a young man with Graves disease. The specimen was peripheral blood mononuclear cells (PBMCs), collected at new diagnosis, from a patient treated with antithyroid drugs. The CDR3: CASSETSGSDIQYF. As DNA, the CDR3 is TGTGCCAGCAGTGAGACTAGCGGGAGCGACATTCAGTACTTC. Combining the CDR3 with reference TRBV13 and TRBJ2-4 gives the whole variable domain AAGVIQSPRHLIKEKRETATLKCYPIPRHDTVYWYQQGPGQDPQFLISFYEKMQSDKGSIPDRFSAQQFSDYHSELNMSSLELGDSALYFCASSETSGSDIQYFGAGTRLSVL.